This entry lists 31 T cell receptor beta chains sequenced from one sample in a study of OX40 agonist ivuxolimab in advanced cancers. Assay used: immunoSEQ multiplex PCR; TCRdb lists only in-frame clones, some missing. The table includes around 64,000 clones, roughly 82% detected once. The material was CD4+ or CD8+ T cells sorted from blood, obtained in a trial of the OX40 agonist ivuxolimab. These receptors were taken from an adult with an advanced solid tumor such as melanoma, head and neck, liver or kidney cancer.

This sequence joins TRBV29-1 and TRBJ1-4, with TRBD1 matching over 11 bases. With V trimmed by 4 bases and J by 7 bases, 8 bases remained unmatched. CDR3 length: 15 amino acids. The germline CDR1 and CDR2 sequences are SQVTM and ANQGSEA. This CDR3 is CSVGTGGIQREKLFF. The CDR3 region has the DNA TGCAGCGTTGGGACAGGGGGCATTCAGCGTGAAAAACTGTTTTTT.

In its sample, this clone was seen once. V usage is TRBV15 and J usage is TRBJ1-1; no firm D call. CDR1 and CDR2 (germline): LNHNV, YYDKDF (reference sequence). V shed 0 bases and J shed 1 base, with 15 bases lying between them. The CDR3 loop spans 17 amino acids. The CDR3 here is CATSREADSGPNTEAFF. The CDR3 DNA is TGTGCCACCAGCAGAGAAGCCGACTCGGGTCCGAACACTGAAGCTTTCTTT. The entire variable domain, with the rest obtained from reference TRBV15 and TRBJ1-1, is as follows: DAMVIQNPRYQVTQFGKPVTLSCSQTLNHNVMYWYQQKSSQAPKLLFHYYDKDFNNEADTPDNFQSRRPNTSFCFLDIRSPGLGDTAMYLCATSREADSGPNTEAFFGQGTRLTVV.

This chain links TRBV11-2 with TRBJ2-1; 10 bases match TRBD2. V was clipped by 2 bases and J by 5 bases; unmatched bases: 3. CDR1 and CDR2 from the germline V gene are SGHAT and FQNNGV. This CDR3 region has 15 residues. The CDR3 region has the DNA TGTGCCAGCAGCTTAAGCCTAGCGGGGGACAATGAGCAGTTCTTC. It translates to CASSLSLAGDNEQFF. Using reference TRBV11-2 and TRBJ2-1 for the parts outside the CDR3, the full variable domain is EAGVAQSPRYKIIEKRQSVAFWCNPISGHATLYWYQQILGQGPKLLIQFQNNGVVDDSQLPKDRFSAERLKGVDSTLKIQPAKLEDSAVYLCASSLSLAGDNEQFFGPGTRLTVL.

This clone was seen a few times. The chain uses TRBV27 and TRBJ2-1, with 10 bases that match TRBD1. Germline V gives CDR1 MNHEY, CDR2 SMNVEV (reference sequence). Trimming removed 6 bases from V and 6 bases from J; junction bases left unmatched: 11. The CDR3 sequence is 16 residues long. CDR3 amino acids: CASSPGQGEMGNEQFF. The CDR3 DNA is TGTGCCAGCAGCCCCGGACAGGGGGAAATGGGCAATGAGCAGTTCTTC.

This clone was seen a handful of times. J is TRBJ1-5 and V is TRBV9, with D tentatively TRBD1 (5 bases). The V end was cut by 0 bases, the J end by 6 bases, with 10 bases between. This CDR3 is built from 14 residues. The V gene's germline CDR1 is SGDLS and CDR2 YYNGEE. The CDR3 nucleotides read TGTGCCAGCAGCGTAGACGGTCAGGGTCAGCCCCAGCATTTT. Translating gives CASSVDGQGQPQHF. Drawing the rest from reference TRBV9 and TRBJ1-5, the complete variable domain is DSGVTQTPKHLITATGQRVTLRCSPRSGDLSVYWYQQSLDQGLQFLIQYYNGEERAKGNILERFSAQQFPDLHSELNLSSLELGDSALYFCASSVDGQGQPQHFGDGTRLSIL.

The rearrangement joins TRBV25-1 to TRBJ1-1; D possibly corresponds to TRBD1 (5 bases). The length of the CDR3 is 11 residues. V gave up 4 bases and J gave up 11 bases, with 11 bases separating them. Germline V gives CDR1 MGHDK, CDR2 SYGVNS. Written as DNA, the CDR3 is TGTGCCAGCAGTGCGACAGCGAAGGCTTTCTTT. Encoded protein: CASSATAKAFF.

The chain recombines TRBV11-3 with TRBJ1-6; no reliable D call. CDR1 SGHNT and CDR2 YENEEA come from the germline V gene. V lost 5 bases and J lost 10, with 12 bases in between. There are 13 residues in the CDR3. The CDR3, as DNA: TGTGCCAGCAGCCAAGCTGCTGGGTCACCCCTCCACTTT. This codes for CASSQAAGSPLHF.

This clone was detected a few times. The rearrangement uses TRBV12-5 and TRBJ1-3; TRBD1 matches 9 bases. The CDR3 extends over 14 amino acids. The junction had 1 base not matched to a gene; V was cut back by 4 bases and J by 3 bases. CDR1 and CDR2 (germline): LGHNT, FRNRAP. CDR3 nucleotides: TGTGCTAGTGGTTCGGGACAGGGTGGAAACACCATATATTTT. Translation: CASGSGQGGNTIYF.

V gene TRBV7-3 combines with J gene TRBJ2-7, with D perhaps TRBD1 (5 bases). CDR3 length equals 13 residues. Germline V gene data show CDR1 as SGHTA and CDR2 as FQGTGA. V dropped 2 bases and J dropped 6 bases, with 11 bases sitting between them. CDR3 nucleotide sequence: TGTGCCAGCAGCTTAGGGGCCCTAGGCGAGCAGTACTTC. Its protein is CASSLGALGEQYF.

The chain carries TRBV5-4 and TRBJ2-7; 8 nucleotides match TRBD2. The germline V gene encodes CDR1 SGHNT and CDR2 YYREEE (reference sequence). The junction had 7 bases not matched to a gene; V was cut back by 5 bases and J by 6 bases. This CDR3 has 13 residues. This CDR3 reads CASRSKSGSEQYF. CDR3 DNA sequence: TGTGCCAGCAGATCGAAAAGCGGGAGCGAGCAGTACTTC.

V is TRBV27 and J is TRBJ2-3; unclear D gene. The V end was cut by 6 bases, the J end by 3 bases, with 19 bases between. Germline CDR1 is MNHEY and CDR2 is SMNVEV (reference sequence). The CDR3 length is 16 residues. The CDR3 bases are TGTGCCAGCAGCCCACCTCATCTAGAACGAACAGATACGCAGTATTTT. It yields the protein CASSPPHLERTDTQYF.

This chain joins TRBV5-4 and TRBJ1-2; 10 bases map to TRBD1. Germline-derived CDR1 and CDR2 are SGHNT and YYREEE (reference sequence). The CDR3 has 16 amino acids. The ends lost 4 bases at V and 4 bases at J; junction bases unmatched: 10. CDR3 residues: CASSPAGDRGPYGYTF. CDR3 DNA: TGTGCCAGCAGCCCTGCTGGGGACAGGGGTCCCTATGGCTACACCTTC.

The rearrangement links TRBV5-1 to TRBJ1-4; TRBD1 agrees at 12 bases. The CDR3 totals 17 residues. Germline assignment: CDR1 SGHRS and CDR2 YFSETQ. After removal of 3 bases from V and 7 bases from J, the junction contained 10 bases not matched to a gene. The CDR3 protein is CASSWTGQGAPREKLFF. The CDR3 region has the DNA TGCGCCAGCAGCTGGACGGGACAGGGGGCCCCTCGTGAAAAACTGTTTTTT.

As DNA, the CDR3 is TGTGCCAGCAGCCAGACAGTGCGATTCACAGATACGCAGTATTTT. It translates to CASSQTVRFTDTQYF. J is TRBJ2-3 and V is TRBV5-6, with D possibly matching TRBD1 (5 bases). Germline assignment: CDR1 SGHDT and CDR2 YYEEEE. The CDR3 is made up of 15 amino acids. The V end was cut by 4 bases, the J end by 2 bases, with 14 bases between. Combining the CDR3 with reference TRBV5-6 and TRBJ2-3 gives the whole variable domain DAGVTQSPTHLIKTRGQQVTLRCSPKSGHDTVSWYQQALGQGPQFIFQYYEEEERQRGNFPDRFSGHQFPNYSSELNVNALLLGDSALYLCASSQTVRFTDTQYFGPGTRLTVL.

This clone was seen only once. This chain connects TRBV6-6 to TRBJ2-7; D gene uncertain. Germline V gene lookup returns CDR1 MNHNY and CDR2 SVGAGI (reference sequence). The CDR3 covers 11 residues. V lost 6 bases and J lost 4, with 7 bases in between. The CDR3 spells CASRDLYEQYF. The DNA of the CDR3 is TGTGCCAGCAGGGACCTATACGAGCAGTACTTC.

The gene calls are TRBV21-1 and TRBJ2-1; the tabulated D call, TRBD2, remains unverified against the DNA. TRBV21-1 is given as a pseudogene. This CDR3 is built from 11 residues. CDR3 nucleotides: TGTGCCAGCAGCACCTTCAATGAGCAGTTCTTC. Amino acid sequence: CASSTFNEQFF.

This chain uses TRBV7-9 with TRBJ1-4, with D uncertain. This CDR3 is 15 amino acids long. From germline, CDR1 is SEHNR and CDR2 FQNEAQ (reference sequence). V lost 2 bases and J lost 8, with 15 bases in between. As DNA, the CDR3 is TGTGCCAGCAGCTTAACCGGGCCAAAGATGGAAAAACTGTTTTTT. Residues: CASSLTGPKMEKLFF.

This clone was observed a few times. This chain links TRBV5-1 with TRBJ1-3; TRBD1 might be the D (5 bases). Germline CDR1 is SGHRS and CDR2 is YFSETQ. The CDR3 extends over 15 amino acids. Trimming cost V 3 bases and J 3 bases, with 13 bases left between them. The CDR3 sequence: CASSSQGFGGNTIYF. CDR3 DNA: TGCGCCAGCAGCTCCCAGGGTTTCGGTGGAAACACCATATATTTT. The entire variable domain, with the rest obtained from reference TRBV5-1 and TRBJ1-3, is as follows: KAGVTQTPRYLIKTRGQQVTLSCSPISGHRSVSWYQQTPGQGLQFLFEYFSETQRNKGNFPGRFSGRQFSNSRSEMNVSTLELGDSALYLCASSSQGFGGNTIYFGEGSWLTVV.

This chain uses TRBV7-2 with TRBJ2-3; D not resolved. The CDR3 contains 13 residues. The germline gives CDR1 SGHTA, CDR2 FQGNSA. V dropped 0 bases and J dropped 5 bases, with 6 bases sitting between them. The CDR3 here is CASSLAGVDTQYF. As DNA, the CDR3 is TGTGCCAGCAGCTTAGCTGGGGTAGATACGCAGTATTTT.

The chain is built from TRBV2 and TRBJ1-4, with TRBD1 matching over 8 bases. Germline CDR1 is SNHLY and CDR2 is FYNNEI. The CDR3 totals 17 residues. V was pared by 6 bases and J by 0 bases, with 9 bases of the junction left unmatched. The CDR3 nucleotides read TGTGCCAGCAGGGCCGGGACAGGACCTGCAACTAATGAAAAACTGTTTTTT. Residues: CASRAGTGPATNEKLFF.

The J gene is TRBJ2-2, the V gene TRBV29-1; D not certain. Germline V lookup: CDR1 SQVTM, CDR2 ANQGSEA. V was clipped by 1 base and J by 0 bases, with 12 bases between them. This CDR3 is 16 amino acids long. CDR3 region: CSVEGTRSANTGELFF. CDR3 bases: TGCAGCGTTGAAGGAACCCGGAGCGCGAACACCGGGGAGCTGTTTTTT.

This chain links TRBV10-3 with TRBJ2-7, with D perhaps being TRBD1 or TRBD2 (7 bases each). The germline V gene has CDR1 ENHRY and CDR2 SYGVKD. CDR3 length: 13 amino acids. V gave up 3 bases and J gave up 6 bases, with 12 bases separating them. The CDR3 DNA reads TGTGCCATCAGTGACGGCAGGGGGGGCGAGCAGTACTTC. It translates to CAISDGRGGEQYF.

This clone was seen only once. The chain couples TRBV7-9 to TRBJ2-7; D uncertain. The CDR3 consists of 13 residues. V was trimmed by 4 bases and J by 2 bases, leaving 9 bases between them. From germline, CDR1 is SEHNR and CDR2 FQNEAQ (reference sequence). CDR3 sequence: CASSSQPAYEQYF. CDR3 nucleotide sequence: TGTGCCAGCAGCTCTCAACCGGCCTACGAGCAGTACTTC.

The rearrangement links TRBV6-1 to TRBJ2-3; possible D gene TRBD1, 6 bases. In germline, CDR1 is MNHNS, CDR2 SASEGT. The CDR3 contains 15 residues. Trimming took 6 bases from V and 0 from J, leaving 13 bases between them. The CDR3 DNA reads as TGTGCCAGCAGGAGGACAGCCGCTAGCACAGATACGCAGTATTTT. Residues: CASRRTAASTDTQYF.

The gene calls are TRBV4-1 and TRBJ1-3; D is possibly TRBD1 (5 bases). The V and J ends lost 4 bases and 4 bases respectively, with 11 bases between them. From germline, CDR1 is MGHRA and CDR2 YSYEKL. CDR3 size: 14 residues. The CDR3 region is CASSPMGLGNTIYF. The CDR3 DNA reads as TGCGCCAGCAGCCCAATGGGGCTGGGAAACACCATATATTTT.

V is TRBV18 and J is TRBJ1-2, with no clear D. The CDR3 sequence is 13 residues long. Deletions cut 8 bases from V and 2 bases from J, with 12 bases between. The germline V gene has CDR1 KGHSH and CDR2 LQKENI. The DNA of the CDR3 is TGTGCCAGCGAACCAGTTCCCAACTATGGCTACACCTTC. This encodes CASEPVPNYGYTF. The full variable domain, completed using reference TRBV18 and TRBJ1-2, is NAGVMQNPRHLVRRRGQEARLRCSPMKGHSHVYWYRQLPEEGLKFMVYLQKENIIDESGMPKERFSAEFPKEGPSILRIQQVVRGDSAAYFCASEPVPNYGYTFGSGTRLTVV.

As for this clone: The sample carries other DNA sequences with the same CDR3. The chain combines TRBV5-1 with TRBJ2-3, with D unresolved. V lost 2 bases and J lost 0, with 7 bases in between. CDR1 SGHRS and CDR2 YFSETQ come from the germline V gene. This CDR3 is 14 amino acids long. CDR3 residues: CASSLDSSTDTQYF. The CDR3 bases are TGCGCCAGCAGCTTAGACTCTAGCACAGATACGCAGTATTTT. Variable domain in full (rest from reference TRBV5-1 and TRBJ2-3): KAGVTQTPRYLIKTRGQQVTLSCSPISGHRSVSWYQQTPGQGLQFLFEYFSETQRNKGNFPGRFSGRQFSNSRSEMNVSTLELGDSALYLCASSLDSSTDTQYFGPGTRLTVL.

This clone was found a few times. The V and J genes are TRBV5-6 and TRBJ2-3, with 11 bases fitting TRBD2. Germline V CDR1 and CDR2: SGHDT, YYEEEE. Losses at the gene ends were 2 bases for V and 3 bases for J; bases not matched to a gene: 11. The CDR3 contains 18 residues. For the CDR3, the DNA is TGTGCCAGCAGCTTCCGCTTCATAGCGGGGGGGAGAACAGATACGCAGTATTTT. It is translated as CASSFRFIAGGRTDTQYF.

The V gene is TRBV9, the J gene TRBJ2-2; D is ambiguous. Trimming cost V 4 bases and J 0 bases, with 10 bases left between them. The CDR3 has 15 amino acids. Germline loops: CDR1 SGDLS, CDR2 YYNGEE. The CDR3 loop reads CASSMGIANTGELFF. CDR3 coding DNA: TGTGCCAGCAGCATGGGGATCGCGAACACCGGGGAGCTGTTTTTT.

The rearrangement joins TRBV19 to TRBJ2-7, with 9 bases matching TRBD1. Germline trimming cut 3 bases from V and 4 bases from J; bases unmatched to any gene: 7. The germline V gene has CDR1 LNHDA and CDR2 SQIVND (reference sequence). The CDR3 sequence is 15 residues long. Written as DNA, the CDR3 is TGTGCCAGTAGTATGGGACAGGGATACTCGTACGAGCAGTACTTC. This translates into CASSMGQGYSYEQYF.

CDR3 residues: CASSELAGQGSAKNIQYF. Written as DNA, the CDR3 is TGTGCCAGCAGTGAATTGGCAGGGCAGGGTTCGGCCAAAAACATTCAGTACTTC. The chain links TRBV6-1 to TRBJ2-4; D is perhaps TRBD1 (5 bases). V was cut by 2 bases and J by 1 base, with 18 bases left in between. Germline assignment: CDR1 MNHNS and CDR2 SASEGT. The CDR3 consists of 18 residues.